Presented here are 7 T cell receptor beta chains from one specimen sequenced in a study of OX40 agonist ivuxolimab in advanced cancers. Clones were read by immunoSEQ multiplex PCR, and TCRdb kept only the in-frame ones, dropping some. The sample has some 15,000 clones; 75% to 90% are singletons. The sequencing here drew on CD4+ or CD8+ T cells sorted from blood, taken in a trial of the OX40 agonist ivuxolimab. Receptors were obtained from an adult with an advanced solid tumor such as melanoma, head and neck, liver or kidney cancer.

This clone was detected a few times. This chain links TRBV5-1 with TRBJ2-2, with D hard to call. Trimming pared 0 bases from V and 0 bases from J, leaving 6 bases between. Germline lookup yields CDR1 SGHRS and CDR2 YFSETQ. The CDR3 contains 15 residues. For the CDR3, the DNA is TGCGCCAGCAGCTTGGACGTCGCGAACACCGGGGAGCTGTTTTTT. This encodes CASSLDVANTGELFF.

Details on this clone: Distinct nucleotide sequences in the sample also encode this CDR3. CDR3 DNA: TGTGCCAGCAGCTCCCAAGGAGGTATGAACACTGAAGCTTTCTTT. It translates to CASSSQGGMNTEAFF. This sequence joins TRBV7-2 and TRBJ1-1; D unresolved. V shed 4 bases and J shed 0 bases, with 12 bases lying between them. The CDR3 length is 15 residues. CDR1 is SGHTA, CDR2 FQGNSA, per germline.

The chain combines TRBV5-1 with TRBJ2-7; a possible D gene is TRBD2 (5 bases). Germline loops: CDR1 SGHRS, CDR2 YFSETQ. V was clipped by 3 bases and J by 0 bases, with 10 bases between them. This CDR3 is built from 14 residues. CDR3 DNA: TGCGCCAGCAGCTGGGCGGGCCGCTCCTACGAGCAGTACTTC. Translation gives CASSWAGRSYEQYF.

The chain joins TRBV29-1 to TRBJ1-5; the D is unclear. The germline V gene has CDR1 SQVTM and CDR2 ANQGSEA. V lost 4 bases to trimming and J lost 3 bases, with 7 bases between them. This CDR3 contains 12 residues. This CDR3 reads CSVGHHNQPQHF. Written as DNA, the CDR3 is TGCAGCGTTGGACACCACAATCAGCCCCAGCATTTT.

The chain's CDR3 is CAWSVVQSQTQYF. The CDR3 DNA reads TGTGCCTGGAGTGTAGTCCAGAGCCAGACCCAGTACTTC. The J gene is TRBJ2-5, the V gene TRBV30; D gene ambiguous. V lost 0 bases to trimming and J lost 6 bases, with 11 bases between them. This CDR3 spans 13 amino acids. Germline CDR1 GTSNPN, CDR2 SVGIG (reference sequence).

The chain has TRBV27 and TRBJ2-1; 12 bases fit TRBD2. After removal of 8 bases from V and 6 bases from J, the junction contained 8 bases not matched to a gene. This CDR3 has 15 residues. Germline CDR1 is MNHEY and CDR2 is SMNVEV (reference sequence). Here the CDR3 DNA reads TGTGCCAGCGCCCCTAGCGGGAGGGCCTCCAATGAGCAGTTCTTC. This encodes CASAPSGRASNEQFF.

This chain connects TRBV27 to TRBJ1-5; TRBD1 is a possible D gene (5 bases). Trimming shortened V by 2 bases and J by 4 bases, and 9 bases separated the two germline ends. The CDR3 is 14 amino acids. CDR1 is MNHEY, CDR2 SMNVEV, per germline (reference sequence). CDR3 sequence: CASSLRDPNQPQHF. DNA of the CDR3: TGTGCCAGCAGTTTAAGGGACCCAAATCAGCCCCAGCATTTT.